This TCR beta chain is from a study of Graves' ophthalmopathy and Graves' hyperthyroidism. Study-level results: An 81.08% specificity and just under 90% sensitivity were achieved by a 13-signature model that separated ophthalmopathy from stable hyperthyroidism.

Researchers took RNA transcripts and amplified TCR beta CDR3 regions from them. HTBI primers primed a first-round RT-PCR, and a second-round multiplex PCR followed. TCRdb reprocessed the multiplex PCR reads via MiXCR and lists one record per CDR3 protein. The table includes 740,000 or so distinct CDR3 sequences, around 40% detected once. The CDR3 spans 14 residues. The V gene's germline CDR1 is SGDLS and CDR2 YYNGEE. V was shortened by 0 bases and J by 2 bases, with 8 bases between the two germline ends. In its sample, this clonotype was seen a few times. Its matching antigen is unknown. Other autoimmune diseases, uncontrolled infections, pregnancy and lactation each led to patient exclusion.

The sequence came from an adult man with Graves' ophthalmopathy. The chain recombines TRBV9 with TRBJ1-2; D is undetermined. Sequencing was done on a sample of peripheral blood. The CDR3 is CASSVVAYNYGYTF. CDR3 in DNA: TGTGCCAGCAGCGTAGTAGCATACAACTATGGCTACACCTTC.